Following are 20 T cell receptor beta chains from one sample sequenced in a study of blood T cell repertoires in COVID-19 (dated by TCRdb to 2020 to 2021). Receptor amplification or capture employed the immunoSEQ multiplex PCR assay. TCRdb stores this immuneACCESS table with in-frame sequences only. Part of the clones is absent; in the studies checked, under half of the shortfall reflects unresolved V genes, and no reason is known for the rest. Within this sample are 130,000 or so clones, with roughly nine tenths of them counted one time only. The ten largest account for about 27% of the sample. Sequencing was performed on peripheral blood. The receptors originated from an older man with active or convalescent COVID-19.

The chain recombines TRBV18 with TRBJ2-5; tentative D call: TRBD2 (6 bases). The CDR3 sequence is 15 residues long. Trimming took off 0 bases at V and 6 bases at J, with 14 bases between the two ends. The V gene's germline CDR1 is KGHSH and CDR2 LQKENI. CDR3 sequence (DNA): TGTGCCAGCTCACCACCGGTGAAGGGCGGGAAGACCCAGTACTTC. This encodes CASSPPVKGGKTQYF.

The V and J genes are TRBV19 and TRBJ2-7; TRBD2 matches at 7 bases. There are 12 residues in the CDR3. Trimming at V came to 10 bases and at J to 3 bases, leaving 6 bases not matched to a gene. Germline lookup yields CDR1 LNHDA and CDR2 SQIVND (reference sequence). The CDR3 sequence is CATRTGGYEQYF. DNA for the CDR3: TGTGCCACCAGAACGGGGGGCTACGAGCAGTACTTC.

The V gene is TRBV21-1, the J gene TRBJ2-5; the tabulated D call, TRBD1, remains unverified against the DNA. TRBV21-1 is shown as a pseudogene. The CDR3 loop spans 14 amino acids. Here the CDR3 reads CASSDLQGAETQYF. CDR3 nucleotides: TGTGCCAGCAGCGACCTACAGGGGGCGGAGACCCAGTACTTC.

In this sample, this clone turned up once. V is TRBV28 and J is TRBJ1-2; D possibly corresponds to TRBD1 (5 bases). From germline, CDR1 is MDHEN and CDR2 SYDVKM. The CDR3 is made up of 11 amino acids. The V gene lost 10 bases and the J gene lost 5 bases, with 11 bases spanning the gap. The CDR3 nucleotides read TGTGCCATCCATACAGGTTATGGCTACACCTTC. Its protein product is CAIHTGYGYTF.

To note about this clone: Other DNA sequences in the same sample also yield this CDR3. This sequence joins TRBV6-5 and TRBJ2-7; 11 bases agree with TRBD2. J lost 4 bases, V lost 6 bases, and 5 bases had no gene match. The CDR3 sequence is 14 residues long. CDR1 MNHEY and CDR2 SVGAGI come from the germline V gene. CDR3 amino acids: CASSPGTSGYEQYF. The CDR3 coding sequence is TGTGCCAGCAGCCCCGGGACTAGCGGATACGAGCAGTACTTC.

The rearrangement uses TRBV28 and TRBJ2-2; tentatively, D is TRBD2 (5 bases). This CDR3 contains 14 residues. In germline, CDR1 is MDHEN, CDR2 SYDVKM. Trimming shortened V by 3 bases and J by 5 bases, and 10 bases separated the two germline ends. The CDR3 is CASSFRRGTGELFF. CDR3 DNA: TGTGCCAGCAGTTTCCGGCGCGGGACCGGGGAGCTGTTTTTT.

This clone has a single count. J is TRBJ2-3 and V is TRBV19; D might be TRBD2 (5 bases). CDR3 length equals 17 residues. The V end lost 1 base, the J end lost 0 bases, and 14 bases lay between the germline ends. Looked up from germline, CDR1 is LNHDA and CDR2 is SQIVND (reference sequence). Written as DNA, the CDR3 is TGTGCCAGTAGTATAGGAAACAGCGGACCTAGCACAGATACGCAGTATTTT. This sequence encodes CASSIGNSGPSTDTQYF.

This chain connects TRBV7-9 to TRBJ2-7; TRBD1 is a possible D gene (5 bases). V dropped 1 base and J dropped 0 bases, with 7 bases sitting between them. The CDR3 consists of 14 residues. Germline CDR1 and CDR2: SEHNR and FQNEAQ (reference sequence). The CDR3 nucleotides read TGTGCCAGCAGCTTAGAAGGGGACTCCTACGAGCAGTACTTC. This codes for CASSLEGDSYEQYF.

J is TRBJ2-5 and V is TRBV18; TRBD2 agrees at 7 bases. Trimming cost V 0 bases and J 4 bases; bases outside gene matches: 5. Looked up from germline, CDR1 is KGHSH and CDR2 is LQKENI. This CDR3 is built from 15 residues. In DNA, the CDR3 is TGTGCCAGCTCACCACCGGCGGGAGCGGCAGAGACCCAGTACTTC. It codes for CASSPPAGAAETQYF.

The genes are TRBV28 and TRBJ1-6; D is ambiguous. V dropped 5 bases and J dropped 6 bases, with 17 bases sitting between them. The CDR3 consists of 16 residues. Germline values: CDR1 MDHEN, CDR2 SYDVKM. CDR3 amino acids: CASSPPGSRGNSPLHF. The CDR3 DNA follows: TGTGCCAGCAGTCCTCCGGGGAGCCGAGGTAATTCACCCCTCCACTTT.

The V call is TRBV6-5, the J call TRBJ2-7, with D possibly being TRBD2 (6 bases). Germline V gene sequence: CDR1 MNHEY, CDR2 SVGAGI. This CDR3 is built from 12 residues. Trimming stripped 8 bases from V and 6 bases from J, with 14 bases between. The CDR3 region has the DNA TGTGCCAGCTCGCGGGAAGGGGTCGAGCAGTACTTC. Its protein product is CASSREGVEQYF.

V and J are TRBV18 and TRBJ2-5; D unresolved. Looked up from germline, CDR1 is KGHSH and CDR2 is LQKENI. V dropped 6 bases and J dropped 5 bases, with 25 bases sitting between them. The CDR3 extends over 17 amino acids. In nucleotides, the CDR3 is TGTGCCAGCTCCCCCACCACAGCCCATCGTCAGTTCGAGACCCAGTACTTC. This translates into CASSPTTAHRQFETQYF.

This clone appeared a single time. The rearrangement joins TRBV2 to TRBJ2-3; possibly TRBD1 for D (5 bases). With 4 bases removed from V and 5 bases from J, the gap between germline ends came to 7 bases. There are 12 residues in the CDR3. Germline lookup yields CDR1 SNHLY and CDR2 FYNNEI. The CDR3 reads CASSATVDTQYF. The CDR3 DNA reads TGTGCCAGCAGTGCGACAGTAGATACGCAGTATTTT.

The table lists this clone with a few counts. The genes are TRBV5-4 and TRBJ2-7; TRBD1 is a possible D gene (5 bases). The V gene's germline CDR1 is SGHNT and CDR2 YYREEE (reference sequence). The CDR3 runs to 17 residues. Between the trimmed V and J ends, which lost 0 bases and 3 bases, there was a span of 19 bases. The CDR3 nucleotides read TGTGCCAGCAGCTTGGAGGGGCAGGGCCTGACTTACTACGAGCAGTACTTC. Translation: CASSLEGQGLTYYEQYF.

The genes are TRBV28 and TRBJ1-5; TRBD1 is a possible D gene (5 bases). The CDR3 is 15 residues long. Germline V gives CDR1 MDHEN, CDR2 SYDVKM. V lost 6 bases and J 6 bases, leaving 18 bases between the germline ends. Here the CDR3 DNA reads TGTGCCAGCAGCCTCACAGACAGTGAGAGTCAGCCCCAGCATTTT. Amino acids: CASSLTDSESQPQHF.

This rearrangement joins TRBV19 to TRBJ2-7, with TRBD1 identical over 8 bases. CDR3 length equals 16 residues. Germline V gene lookup returns CDR1 LNHDA and CDR2 SQIVND (reference sequence). J gave up 0 bases and V 3 bases, and 7 bases lay outside the gene matches. The CDR3 loop reads CASSMGRTGSSYEQYF. As DNA, the CDR3 is TGTGCCAGTAGTATGGGTCGGACAGGGAGCTCCTACGAGCAGTACTTC. Full variable domain (outside the CDR3, taken from reference TRBV19 and TRBJ2-7): DGGITQSPKYLFRKEGQNVTLSCEQNLNHDAMYWYRQDPGQGLRLIYYSQIVNDFQKGDIAEGYSVSREKKESFPLTVTSAQKNPTAFYLCASSMGRTGSSYEQYFGPGTRLTVT.

This clone showed up just a few times. The CDR3 DNA follows: TGTGCCAGCAGTTTCGCGCGCGAAACCTACAATGAGCAGTTCTTC. Protein: CASSFARETYNEQFF. The rearrangement links TRBV28 to TRBJ2-1; unclear D gene. The V end lost 3 bases, the J end lost 2 bases, and 11 bases lay between the germline ends. CDR3 length equals 15 residues. The germline V gene encodes CDR1 MDHEN and CDR2 SYDVKM.

The rearrangement uses TRBV19 and TRBJ2-7; 8 bases map to TRBD2. Germline-derived CDR1 and CDR2 are LNHDA and SQIVND (reference sequence). The CDR3 sequence is 14 residues long. The V and J ends lost 5 bases and 5 bases, in that order; junction bases with no gene match: 8. The DNA for the CDR3 is TGTGCCAGTAGTGGGACTAGGAAGTCGGACGAGCAGTACTTC. Translating gives CASSGTRKSDEQYF.

V usage is TRBV14 and J usage is TRBJ1-2, with a tentative D call TRBD1 (5 bases). Germline assignment: CDR1 SGHDN and CDR2 FVKESK. The CDR3 is made up of 13 amino acids. Deletions cut 4 bases from V and 5 bases from J, with 11 bases between. The CDR3, as DNA: TGTGCCAGCAGCCCCTCCAGGGTGTATGGCTACACCTTC. It codes for CASSPSRVYGYTF.

The chain employs TRBV6-5 and TRBJ2-2; no clear D gene. CDR1 and CDR2 (germline): MNHEY, SVGAGI. The CDR3 sequence is 12 residues long. V lost 4 bases to trimming and J lost 8 bases, with 8 bases between them. The CDR3 bases are TGTGCCAGCAGTTCTCCGACTGGGGAGCTGTTTTTT. Its protein is CASSSPTGELFF.